These 3 T cell receptor beta chains share one sample of origin, sequenced in a study of blood T cell repertoires in COVID-19. Method: immunoSEQ multiplex PCR; TCRdb's copy keeps in-frame clones and lacks some. The sample consists of around 280,000 clones, about 90% of them appearing once. The source material was peripheral blood. The receptor source for this set is a woman aged 25 to 39 who had recovered from COVID-19.

The genes are TRBV7-2 and TRBJ1-1; TRBD1 agrees at 9 bases. With V trimmed by 5 bases and J by 4 bases, 5 bases remained unmatched. The CDR3 loop spans 14 amino acids. Germline V gives CDR1 SGHTA, CDR2 FQGNSA. DNA of the CDR3: TGTGCCAGCAGCCAGACGACAGGGGGCACTGAAGCTTTCTTT. Amino acids: CASSQTTGGTEAFF.

This sequence joins TRBV7-9 and TRBJ2-5, with D possibly TRBD1 on 6 matching bases. From germline, CDR1 is SEHNR and CDR2 FQNEAQ (reference sequence). V was pared by 8 bases and J by 3 bases, with 10 bases between. The length of the CDR3 is 12 residues. CDR3 residues: CASRPGEETQYF. Here the CDR3 DNA reads TGTGCCAGCCGTCCAGGGGAAGAGACCCAGTACTTC.

The rearrangement links TRBV4-1 to TRBJ2-4; 8 bases align to TRBD1. Germline CDR1 is MGHRA and CDR2 is YSYEKL. CDR3 length equals 17 residues. With 4 bases clipped from V and 5 bases from J, the junction kept 13 bases outside the gene matches. The CDR3 coding sequence is TGCGCCAGCAGCCCAGGATGGATAGACAGGGGTGAAAACATTCAGTACTTC. It codes for CASSPGWIDRGENIQYF.